Here is one TCR beta chain with its context. The antigen is undetermined. Germline is not matched at one junction end, which may reflect a read error. It was unsorted whole blood that yielded blood RNA, and germline DNA was also extracted. These data come from a study of tumor-infiltrating lymphocytes in primary liver carcinoma. Points from the study as a whole: Tumors and blood were compared for top-250-clone fraction, and tumors had the significantly higher value (p = 0.039). In the absence of sorting, bulk samples left CD4+ and CD8+ repertoires uncompared.

CDR3 length: 15 residues. The input was about 500 ng total RNA; TCR beta cDNA was made from it with a constant-region primer. Three nested multiplex PCR rounds of slightly modified ARM-PCR generated TCR beta libraries. TRBV1-TRBV30 forward primers paired with a C-beta reverse primer were used in the first two PCR rounds, which ran approximately 10 cycles each. TCRdb used MiXCR to reprocess the multiplex PCR reads, holding one entry per CDR3 protein. This sample has 330,000 or so distinct CDR3 sequences, with about two thirds found just once. The TCR comes from a middle-aged man with primary liver carcinoma and hepatitis B virus infection. Specimen: peripheral blood. The chain is built from TRBV12-3 or TRBV12-4 and TRBJ2-1; 8 nucleotides match TRBD1. CDR3 coding DNA: TGTGCCAGCCGTGAAGATGGACAGGGCCGCAATCAGCAGTTCTTC. Its protein is CASREDGQGRNQQFF.